The source of this TCR beta chain is a study of shared clonotypes between healthy human individuals. Study observations and caveats: When compared with the clonotypes that were shared by all four sorted-subset donors, the non-shared clonotypes turned out to have lower generation probabilities. The study found roughly 5% of naive CD4 clonotypes shared across four donors.

Deep was the level used in running the assay. Study processing details: From ImmunoSEQ came sequences covering only the junction and carrying no quality scores, so filtering differed. TCRdb's copy holds only in-frame clones and misses some; the assay was immunoSEQ multiplex PCR. From that table come the V and J calls and clone size; the DNA was used to work out D and trimming. The repertoire holds roughly 2.4 million clones, nearly 97% seen once, with roughly 0.13% in the top ten. To note about this clone: Its antigen remains unidentified.

CDR1 is MNHNS and CDR2 is SASEGT in the germline V gene. Trimming pared 3 bases from V and 17 bases from J, leaving 14 bases between. The CDR3 is 12 amino acids. J is TRBJ1-6 and V is TRBV6-1, with D unresolved. Sequences were obtained from naive CD4+ T cells sorted from blood. The subset: CD45RA+ positively selected. The clonotype originates from a man younger than 35 in good health. The CDR3 DNA follows: TGTGCCAGCAGTGACCTAGGGCTCCCCGTCCACTTT. Translating it yields CASSDLGLPVHF.